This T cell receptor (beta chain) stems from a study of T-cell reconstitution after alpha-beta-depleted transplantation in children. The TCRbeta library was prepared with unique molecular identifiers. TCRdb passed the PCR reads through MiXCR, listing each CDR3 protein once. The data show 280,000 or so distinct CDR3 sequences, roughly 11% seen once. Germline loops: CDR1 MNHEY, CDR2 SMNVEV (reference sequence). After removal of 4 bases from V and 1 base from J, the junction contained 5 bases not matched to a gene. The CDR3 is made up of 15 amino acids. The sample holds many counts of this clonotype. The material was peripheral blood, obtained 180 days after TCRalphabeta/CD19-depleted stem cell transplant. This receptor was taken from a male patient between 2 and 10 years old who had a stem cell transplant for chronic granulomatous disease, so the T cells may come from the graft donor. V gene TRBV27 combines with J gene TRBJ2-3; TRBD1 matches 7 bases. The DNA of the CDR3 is TGTGCCAGCAGTTCCCTCGGACAGGGCACAGATACGCAGTATTTT. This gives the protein CASSSLGQGTDTQYF.